A selection of T cell receptor beta chains follows, all from one sample in a study of cytomegalovirus exposure and HLA in healthy donors. Only in-frame clones appear in the TCRdb table, and some are missing; sequencing was by immunoSEQ multiplex PCR. The table shows about 84,000 clones, with more than 50% occurring only once. Sample: PBMCs. These receptors originate from a woman between 40 and 50 years old in good health and CMV-seropositive. Each CDR3 is given with its conserved first and last residue. A D gene is named only where the DNA matches it firmly. A clone size is listed for some rows: how often the clone was seen (once, few, many), or a class if it is expanded.

d_gene | j_gene | v_gene | abundance | CDR3aa | CDR3nt
TRBD1 | TRBJ1-2 | TRBV7-3 | . | CASSGQGTGGYTF | TGTGCCAGCAGCGGACAGGGAACGGGGGGCTACACCTTC
. | TRBJ1-5 | TRBV9 | . | CASGDNSNQPQHF | TGTGCCAGCGGAGATAATAGCAATCAGCCCCAGCATTTT
TRBD2 | TRBJ2-1 | TRBV7-9 | . | CASSSGLSMGKTSNEQFF | TGTGCCAGCAGCTCGGGACTATCTATGGGCAAAACGTCCAATGAGCAGTTCTTC
. | TRBJ1-1 | TRBV5-1 | . | CASSPVQVNTEAFF | TGCGCCAGCAGCCCCGTACAAGTGAACACTGAAGCTTTCTTT
. | TRBJ2-5 | TRBV14 | . | CASSQRLAQGGETQYF | TGTGCCAGCAGCCAAAGACTAGCTCAAGGGGGAGAGACCCAGTACTTC
TRBD2 | TRBJ2-1 | TRBV7-8 | . | CASSLLGGTRFF | TGTGCCAGCAGCTTATTAGGCGGGACTAGGTTCTTC
TRBD2 | TRBJ2-2 | TRBV2 | . | CASGKLAGGVTGELFF | TGTGCCAGCGGGAAACTAGCGGGAGGGGTAACCGGGGAGCTGTTTTTT
TRBD1 | TRBJ1-5 | TRBV27 | . | CASSLGPGQGNQPQHF | TGTGCCAGCAGCCTTGGGCCGGGACAGGGCAATCAGCCCCAGCATTTT
TRBD2 | TRBJ2-1 | TRBV4-3 | . | CASSQGTSDEQFF | TGCGCCAGCAGCCAAGGGACTAGCGACGAGCAGTTCTTC
. | TRBJ1-1 | TRBV27 | . | CASSPGGVGTEAFF | TGTGCCAGCAGCCCCGGCGGGGTCGGCACTGAAGCTTTCTTT
. | TRBJ1-1 | TRBV21-1 | once | CASSTQGPTEAFF | TGTGCCAGCAGCACTCAGGGGCCCACTGAAGCTTTCTTT
TRBD2 | TRBJ2-7 | TRBV5-1 | once | CASSLTSGDYYPYF | TGCGCCAGCAGCCTGACTAGCGGGGACTACTATCCGTACTTC
. | TRBJ2-7 | TRBV7-2 | . | CASSLEGRGRGGQYF | TGTGCCAGCAGCTTAGAGGGCAGGGGACGTGGTGGGCAGTACTTC
. | TRBJ1-2 | TRBV7-8 | . | CASSPVGARGYTF | TGTGCCAGCAGCCCTGTGGGGGCACGAGGCTACACCTTC
. | TRBJ1-1 | TRBV6-5 | few | CASSFANRRGAEAFF | TGTGCCAGCAGTTTTGCCAATAGGCGCGGGGCTGAAGCTTTCTTT
. | TRBJ2-1 | TRBV5-1 | few | CASSLAGNNEQFF | TGCGCCAGCAGCTTGGCAGGGAACAATGAGCAGTTCTTC
. | TRBJ1-4 | TRBV28 | . | CASTGGGAATNEKLFF | TGTGCCAGCACAGGCGGGGGGGCTGCAACTAATGAAAAACTGTTTTTT
TRBD1 | TRBJ2-7 | TRBV30 | few | CAWSRGTGVYEQYF | TGTGCCTGGAGTCGCGGGACAGGGGTCTACGAGCAGTACTTC
TRBD2 | TRBJ2-1 | TRBV5-4 | . | CASSYGTSGVSRQQFF | TGTGCCAGCAGCTACGGGACTAGCGGGGTGTCCAGGCAGCAGTTCTTC
TRBD2 | TRBJ2-5 | TRBV19 | . | CASSRGIAGWETQYF | TGTGCCAGTAGTCGCGGGATAGCGGGATGGGAGACCCAGTACTTC
TRBD1 | TRBJ1-2 | TRBV6-6 | . | CASSYRDRVFNYGYTF | TGTGCCAGCAGTTACAGGGACAGGGTGTTTAACTATGGCTACACCTTC
. | TRBJ2-5 | TRBV7-2 | . | CASSLRRGEGTQYF | TGTGCCAGCAGCTTACGACGGGGAGAGGGGACCCAGTACTTC
. | TRBJ2-2 | TRBV6-6 | . | CASSYPPSANTGELFF | TGTGCCAGCAGTTACCCGCCTAGCGCTAACACCGGGGAGCTGTTTTTT
TRBD2 | TRBJ2-1 | TRBV9 | . | CASGRGVEDEQFF | TGTGCCAGCGGGAGGGGAGTCGAGGATGAGCAGTTCTTC
TRBD1 | TRBJ2-2 | TRBV5-5 | few | CASSLQGTGELFF | TGTGCCAGCAGCTTACAGGGGACCGGGGAGCTGTTTTTT
. | TRBJ2-3 | TRBV6-5 | . | CASSYQITDTQYF | TGTGCCAGCAGTTACCAAATCACAGATACGCAGTATTTT
TRBD1 | TRBJ1-3 | TRBV13 | . | CASSTGQGLSGNTIYF | TGTGCCAGCAGCACCGGACAGGGCTTGAGTGGAAACACCATATATTTT
TRBD2 | TRBJ2-3 | TRBV5-1 | once | CASSLRTGGDTQYF | TGCGCCAGCAGCTTGAGAACGGGAGGAGATACGCAGTATTTT
TRBD2 | TRBJ2-1 | TRBV28 | . | CASRATSGSGHEQFF | TGTGCCAGCAGGGCGACTAGCGGGAGTGGGCATGAGCAGTTCTTC
TRBD1 | TRBJ1-2 | TRBV18 | . | CASSPRQGDYGYTF | TGTGCCAGCTCACCACGTCAGGGGGACTATGGCTACACCTTC
. | TRBJ2-5 | TRBV27 | once | CASGYSGSETQYF | TGTGCCAGCGGGTACTCAGGGTCAGAGACCCAGTACTTC
TRBD2 | TRBJ2-1 | TRBV7-8 | . | CASSPSGRKNEQFF | TGTGCCAGCAGCCCCAGCGGGAGGAAGAATGAGCAGTTCTTC
. | TRBJ1-3 | TRBV28 | . | CATTRGGSGNTIYF | TGTGCCACCACCCGGGGAGGGTCCGGAAACACCATATATTTT
TRBD2 | TRBJ2-1 | TRBV6-1 | few | CASSDPSSGMAYNEQFF | TGTGCCAGCAGTGACCCATCTAGCGGGATGGCATACAATGAGCAGTTCTTC
TRBD2 | TRBJ2-7 | TRBV5-4 | . | CASSGGTSGLYEQYF | TGTGCCAGCAGCGGAGGGACTAGCGGGTTGTACGAGCAGTACTTC
TRBD1 | TRBJ1-2 | TRBV30 | few | CAWVPGGGVYGYTF | TGTGCCTGGGTCCCAGGGGGAGGAGTCTATGGCTACACCTTC
TRBD1 | TRBJ1-1 | TRBV19 | . | CASSPRQGPNTEAFF | TGTGCCAGTAGTCCACGACAGGGACCTAACACTGAAGCTTTCTTT
TRBD2 | TRBJ2-5 | TRBV11-2 | few | CASSLGGGSGETQYF | TGTGCCAGCAGCTTAGGAGGCGGGAGCGGAGAGACCCAGTACTTC
. | TRBJ2-7 | TRBV7-9 | few | CASSLESTQQYF | TGTGCCAGCAGCTTAGAATCTACGCAGCAGTACTTC
TRBD1 | TRBJ2-7 | TRBV14 | . | CASSQWTGHEQYF | TGTGCCAGCAGCCAGTGGACAGGGCACGAGCAGTACTTC
. | TRBJ1-1 | TRBV6-5 | few | CASSTGTEAFF | TGTGCCAGCAGCACCGGGACTGAAGCTTTCTTT
TRBD2 | TRBJ2-1 | TRBV6-1 | . | CASSESSGAIRYNEQFF | TGTGCCAGCAGTGAATCTAGCGGGGCGATTCGGTACAATGAGCAGTTCTTC
TRBD2 | TRBJ2-5 | TRBV5-4 | . | CASSLVVAGGWGQETQYF | TGTGCCAGCAGCTTGGTGGTAGCGGGAGGATGGGGCCAAGAGACCCAGTACTTC
TRBD2 | TRBJ2-1 | TRBV28 | . | CASSFMSAGLAGNEQFF | TGTGCCAGCAGTTTTATGTCTGCGGGACTAGCGGGTAATGAGCAGTTCTTC
TRBD1 | TRBJ1-1 | TRBV28 | . | CASSPGAGGATEAFF | TGTGCCAGCAGTCCGGGGGCAGGGGGAGCCACTGAAGCTTTCTTT
. | TRBJ1-1 | TRBV5-4 | . | CASSLNRENTEAFF | TGTGCCAGCAGCTTAAACAGGGAGAACACTGAAGCTTTCTTT
TRBD1 | TRBJ2-7 | TRBV7-9 | . | CASSLLTGGGYEQYF | TGTGCCAGCAGCCTTTTGACAGGGGGAGGTTACGAGCAGTACTTC